These T cell receptor beta chains were read from a single sample in a study of blood T cell repertoires in COVID-19. This table comes from immunoSEQ multiplex PCR, and its TCRdb copy is limited to in-frame clones, with some not included. The sample has about 250,000 clones; 82% are singletons. Sequenced sample: PBMCs or T cells enriched from blood (not recorded which). These TCRs come from a man aged 40-50 years who had been exposed to COVID-19. Both conserved end residues are part of each CDR3.

TRBV14	CASSVRYYEQYF
TRBV6-5	CASSTGGPSAYEQYF
TRBV6-5	CASTTGGAGNQPQHF
TRBV5-1	CASSATGNSGNTIYF
TRBV2	CASSEGQSNQPQHF
TRBV30	CAWSQGYKNQPQHF
TRBV3-1/TRBV3-2	CASSPLRGSSYEQYF
TRBV11-2	CASSNQGGTWVGGYTF
TRBV6-5	CASRGEYSNQPQHF
TRBV6-5	CATTHAGREGYTF
TRBV5-1	CASSLMGQPSNQPQHF
TRBV4-1	CASSRAGQGAGETQYF
TRBV19	CASSAPSGSDTQYF
TRBV19	CASRNQGVFTGELFF
TRBV3-1/TRBV3-2	CASSQIGGEYGYTF
TRBV5-1	CASSLTSAGTEAFF
TRBV11-3	CASSPGARGARSYNEQFF
TRBV19	CASSIDRLQGNEQFF
TRBV5-1	CASRLRVSYEQYF
TRBV27	CASSLYKVAQPGQPQHF
TRBV27	CASSFQGSSYEQYF
TRBV27	CASSPPGGLSTDTQYF
TRBV19	CASSRRTGLHEQYF
TRBV18	CAGTPGGTNYGYTF
TRBV5-1	CASSLAGRTTFNEKLFF
TRBV5-1	CASSLGQVGVDEQFF
TRBV19	CASSINSGDLGELFF
TRBV6-1	CASSDTGRDSPLHF
TRBV6-5	CASSYRTGQSSSGYTF
TRBV7-2	CASSPTWTVDSYEQYF
TRBV5-4	CASSLGDAGLSGYTF
TRBV7-6	CASSSLADSSYEQYF
TRBV6-5	CASSYPGDSNEQFF
TRBV1	CTSSPSRTGGVQPQHF
TRBV24-1	CATSLSVGRAGSYNEQFF
TRBV11-2	CASSTSGRATYNEQFF
TRBV27	CASSSSLGGYTDGYTF
TRBV5-8	CASSFGGKSSETQYF
TRBV7-8	CASRQDTEAFF
TRBV13	CASSLSLRGGGGYTF
TRBV24-1	CATSDFELAGGPPDTQYF
TRBV18	CASSPLTVPNEKLFF
TRBV10-3	CAILNGGSGGELFF
TRBV7-3	CASSLLDSSYEQYF
TRBV5-1	CASSLGLRQNSRPGLAGGETQYF
TRBV10-1	CASSVDRNSPLHF
TRBV28	CASRYDSFYGYTF
TRBV27	CASSLFWLATHYNEQFF
TRBV18	CASSGDATQGTIQYF
TRBV2	CASNPTGLDTEAFF
TRBV18	CASSPDTSNQPQHF
TRBV12-3/TRBV12-4	CASRGDSLYEQYF
TRBV5-1	CASSLEGTGTNSYNSPLHF